This T cell receptor (beta chain) was identified during a study of cytomegalovirus exposure and HLA in healthy donors. On the study more broadly: From donors who were HLA-typed, an early data release held 80 million or so unique TCRs.

With respect to this clone: Its antigen remains unknown.

Use of 60 Vbeta and 13 Jbeta primers characterized the PCR. Assay used: immunoSEQ multiplex PCR; TCRdb lists only in-frame clones, some missing. The sample has 60,000 or so clones; roughly 80% are singletons. Study-level points and caveats: Being productive about 87% or about 30% of the time was typical of most TCR beta V segments in an earlier analysis. In a later analysis, at a false discovery rate of 0.05, about 17,000 TCR beta sequences matched HLA alleles. A later analysis, which compared TCR beta chains of equal frequency, found the HLA-associated ones more clonally expanded.

This CDR3 has 15 residues. With 0 bases removed from V and 8 bases from J, the gap between germline ends came to 14 bases. Per germline, CDR1 KGHSY and CDR2 FQNENV. This sequence was found in a man aged 35 to 55 in good health and CMV-seronegative. The genes are TRBV16 and TRBJ2-1; a weak D match, TRBD2 (5 bases). The material sequenced was PBMCs. This CDR3 reads CASSQSGLAGHEQFF. DNA for the CDR3: TGTGCCAGCAGCCAATCCGGTCTAGCAGGCCATGAGCAGTTCTTC.